The clone carrying this TCR beta chain is medium-sized within its sample. Its antigen remains unknown. The data belong to a study of spatial heterogeneity in lung cancer. On the study more broadly: The authors sequenced available follow-up PBMC samples, taken a median of about 24 months after resection.

General study results and limits: Blood carried ubiquitous expanded tumor TCRs more at resection than follow-up.

Time point defined: blood at routine non-recurrence follow-up after resection. No cell sorting; template was whole RNA from tumor, lung tissue or PBMC. This CDR3 contains 14 residues. Trimming stripped 6 bases from V and 4 bases from J, with 15 bases between. CDR1 and CDR2 from the germline V gene are MNHEY and SVGEGT. The library protocol tagged each TCR cDNA with a unique molecular identifier. MiXCR was run by TCRdb on the 5' RACE reads, yielding one entry per CDR3 protein. The repertoire consists of some 43,000 distinct CDR3 sequences, with about 11% occurring once and the leading ten covering 17%.

V and J are TRBV6-2 or TRBV6-3 and TRBJ2-5; D tentatively reads TRBD1 or TRBD2 (7 bases each). The sequence came from a female donor with early-stage non-small cell lung cancer. The sample in question was PBMCs, obtained at follow-up. The CDR3 nucleotides read TGTGCCAGCAGGAAGACAGGGAGGGTAGAGACCCAGTACTTC. This encodes CASRKTGRVETQYF.